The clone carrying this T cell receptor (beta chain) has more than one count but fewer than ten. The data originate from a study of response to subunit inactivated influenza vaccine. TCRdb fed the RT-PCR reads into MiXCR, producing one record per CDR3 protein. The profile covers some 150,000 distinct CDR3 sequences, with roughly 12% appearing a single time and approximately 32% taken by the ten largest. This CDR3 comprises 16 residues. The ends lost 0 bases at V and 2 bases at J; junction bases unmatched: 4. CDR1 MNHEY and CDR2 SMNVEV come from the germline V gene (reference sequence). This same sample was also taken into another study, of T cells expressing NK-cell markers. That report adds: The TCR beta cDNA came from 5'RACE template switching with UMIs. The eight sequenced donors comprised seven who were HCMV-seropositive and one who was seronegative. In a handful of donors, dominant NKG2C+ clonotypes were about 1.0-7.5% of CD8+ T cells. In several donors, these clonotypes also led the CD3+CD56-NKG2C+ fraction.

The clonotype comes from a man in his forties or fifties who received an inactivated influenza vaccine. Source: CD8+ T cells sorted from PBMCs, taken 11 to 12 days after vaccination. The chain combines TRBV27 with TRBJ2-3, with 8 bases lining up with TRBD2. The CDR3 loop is CASSLSRGGNTDTQYF. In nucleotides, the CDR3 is TGTGCCAGCAGTTTATCACGGGGGGGTAACACAGATACGCAGTATTTT.